The 22 T cell receptor beta chains presented below share a single source sample, sequenced in a study of shared clonotypes between healthy human individuals. Produced via immunoSEQ multiplex PCR; TCRdb's table is partial and in-frame only. This table holds about 1.1 million clones, 70% to 85% found once. Sequenced: memory CD4+ T cells from PBMCs. Subset: CD45RA-negative fraction. The receptors were sampled from a man younger than 35 in good health. Some clones in this sample may be carry-over from other donors' samples.

The chain joins TRBV5-1 to TRBJ2-2; D ambiguous. Trimming pared 4 bases from V and 4 bases from J, leaving 8 bases between. The germline gives CDR1 SGHRS, CDR2 YFSETQ. This CDR3 region has 13 residues. The CDR3: CASSLTPTGELFF. The CDR3, as DNA: TGCGCCAGCAGCCTGACACCCACCGGGGAGCTGTTTTTT.

This clone occurred once. The chain employs TRBV12-2 and TRBJ2-5. TRBV12-2 is termed a pseudogene. The CDR3 contains 17 residues. CDR3 bases: TGTGCAAGTCGCTTAGCGGCTTTGACAGCCGAGGGAGAGACCCAGTACTTC. Protein: CASRLAALTAEGETQYF.

CDR3 coding DNA: TGTGCCAGTAGTATAGCCGGGACAGTACTTGGGCTGTTTTTT. Translating gives CASSIAGTVLGLFF. The V call is TRBV19, the J call TRBJ2-2, with 7 bases that match TRBD1. CDR3 length: 14 amino acids. Unmatched junction bases numbered 9, after V lost 1 base and J lost 13 bases. From germline, CDR1 is LNHDA and CDR2 SQIVND (reference sequence).

This chain links TRBV6-1 with TRBJ1-3; the D is unclear. Germline assignment: CDR1 MNHNS and CDR2 SASEGT. The CDR3 consists of 13 residues. V dropped 8 bases and J dropped 0 bases, with 8 bases sitting between them. CDR3 bases: TGTGCCAGCGGCGACGGCTCTGGAAACACCATATATTTT. This encodes CASGDGSGNTIYF.

V and J are TRBV29-1 and TRBJ2-5; D may be TRBD2 (6 bases). CDR3 size: 12 residues. Germline V gene lookup returns CDR1 SQVTM and CDR2 ANQGSEA. Trimming pared 4 bases from V and 9 bases from J, leaving 15 bases between. DNA for the CDR3: TGCAGCGTTGCTACGGGGGAGTTGGCCCAGTACTTC. Protein: CSVATGELAQYF.

The chain joins TRBV28 to TRBJ1-1; D not resolved. V dropped 6 bases and J dropped 1 base, with 15 bases sitting between them. The CDR3 loop spans 15 amino acids. Germline V gene sequence: CDR1 MDHEN, CDR2 SYDVKM. The CDR3, as DNA: TGTGCCAGCAGCCCTTTGACCCCCACGAACACTGAAGCTTTCTTT. It specifies CASSPLTPTNTEAFF.

The chain employs TRBV2 and TRBJ1-2; D uncertain. The CDR3 contains 13 residues. V lost 0 bases, J lost 8 bases, and 10 bases lay in between. In germline, CDR1 is SNHLY, CDR2 FYNNEI. The CDR3 bases are TGTGCCAGCAGTGAAGCTATGGCGGGCGGCTACACCTTC. It translates to CASSEAMAGGYTF.

The chain carries TRBV6-1 and TRBJ1-1; 7 bases are shared with TRBD1. The germline V gene has CDR1 MNHNS and CDR2 SASEGT. V was clipped by 8 bases and J by 5 bases; unmatched bases: 11. This CDR3 has 14 amino acids. The CDR3 DNA is TGTGCCAGCTGTCGACAGGGTTCGTGGACTGAAGCTTTCTTT. Amino acid sequence: CASCRQGSWTEAFF.

J is TRBJ2-2 and V is TRBV10-3; D remains ambiguous. V lost 0 bases, J lost 3 bases, and 8 bases lay in between. Germline V gene sequence: CDR1 ENHRY, CDR2 SYGVKD. This CDR3 is built from 15 residues. The CDR3 nucleotides are TGTGCCATCAGTGAGTCGTCACGGGACACCGGGGAGCTGTTTTTT. Residues: CAISESSRDTGELFF.

This clone has only a few counts. The chain has TRBV7-3 and TRBJ2-7; possibly TRBD1 for D (6 bases). Germline assignment: CDR1 SGHTA and CDR2 FQGTGA. The V gene lost 4 bases and the J gene lost 7 bases, with 11 bases spanning the gap. This CDR3 spans 12 amino acids. CDR3 in DNA: TGTGCCAGCAGCTCATTAGGGGGTGAGCAGTACTTC. Amino acid sequence: CASSSLGGEQYF.

This chain joins TRBV5-4 and TRBJ2-5; 7 bases agree with TRBD2. The CDR3 consists of 16 residues. J lost 0 bases, V lost 4 bases, and 9 bases had no gene match. Per germline, CDR1 SGHNT and CDR2 YYREEE (reference sequence). CDR3 bases: TGTGCCAGCAGCCAGACCGGGACTACAAACCAAGAGACCCAGTACTTC. It codes for CASSQTGTTNQETQYF. The full variable domain, in which reference TRBV5-4 and TRBJ2-5 provide the parts outside the CDR3, is ETGVTQSPTHLIKTRGQQVTLRCSSQSGHNTVSWYQQALGQGPQFIFQYYREEENGRGNFPPRFSGLQFPNYSSELNVNALELDDSALYLCASSQTGTTNQETQYFGPGTRLLVL.

The CDR3 spells CASSEARVRVNGYTF. CDR3 bases: TGTGCCAGCAGTGAAGCGCGAGTCAGGGTGAATGGCTACACCTTC. The chain carries TRBV6-1 and TRBJ1-2; D is possibly TRBD1 (5 bases). V lost 0 bases and J 6 bases, leaving 14 bases between the germline ends. CDR3 length: 15 amino acids. The germline V gene encodes CDR1 MNHNS and CDR2 SASEGT.

The V and J genes are TRBV6-5 and TRBJ2-5; D remains ambiguous. With 3 bases removed from V and 3 bases from J, the gap between germline ends came to 11 bases. Germline lookup yields CDR1 MNHEY and CDR2 SVGAGI. The CDR3 length is 14 residues. The CDR3 region is CASSYGRMKETQYF. DNA for the CDR3: TGTGCCAGCAGTTATGGCCGAATGAAAGAGACCCAGTACTTC.

Ten or more counts support this clone. The rearrangement links TRBV18 to TRBJ2-7, with 10 bases identical to TRBD1. CDR1 is KGHSH, CDR2 LQKENI, per germline. The V and J ends lost 3 bases and 2 bases, in that order; junction bases with no gene match: 4. The CDR3 is 15 amino acids. CDR3 loop: CASSPYGTGAYEQYF. The DNA for the CDR3 is TGTGCCAGCTCACCCTACGGGACAGGGGCCTACGAGCAGTACTTC.

CDR3 nucleotide sequence: TGTGCCAGCAGGGGGGGGGCTGGAAACACCATATATTTT. This encodes CASRGGAGNTIYF. V gene TRBV28 combines with J gene TRBJ1-3; tentative D call: TRBD1 (5 bases). The CDR3 runs to 13 residues. The germline V gene has CDR1 MDHEN and CDR2 SYDVKM. The V end lost 6 bases, the J end lost 2 bases, and 8 bases lay between the germline ends.

The rearrangement joins TRBV5-4 to TRBJ2-3; the D gene could be TRBD1 or TRBD2 (6 bases each). Germline V lookup: CDR1 SGHNT, CDR2 YYREEE (reference sequence). Trimming took 6 bases from V and 0 from J, leaving 17 bases between them. The CDR3 totals 16 residues. The chain's CDR3 is CASTPGGGTSTDTQYF. The CDR3 nucleotides read TGTGCCAGCACCCCCGGAGGGGGAACCAGCACAGATACGCAGTATTTT.

This chain joins TRBV28 and TRBJ2-2; D might be TRBD2 (6 bases). Trimming shortened V by 1 base and J by 7 bases, and 13 bases separated the two germline ends. Germline loops: CDR1 MDHEN, CDR2 SYDVKM. The CDR3 is 15 residues long. The chain's CDR3 is CASSLFSLGGGELFF. In DNA form, the CDR3 reads TGTGCCAGCAGTTTATTTTCCCTGGGGGGCGGGGAGCTGTTTTTT. Looking up the rest from reference TRBV28 and TRBJ2-2 gives the full variable domain: DVKVTQSSRYLVKRTGEKVFLECVQDMDHENMFWYRQDPGLGLRLIYFSYDVKMKEKGDIPEGYSVSREKKERFSLILESASTNQTSMYLCASSLFSLGGGELFFGEGSRLTVL.

CDR3 region: CATSSWGGGYEQYF. For the CDR3, the DNA is TGTGCCACCAGCTCCTGGGGTGGAGGGTACGAGCAGTACTTC. The chain links TRBV15 to TRBJ2-7, with D possibly matching TRBD2 (6 bases). This CDR3 comprises 14 residues. V lost 5 bases, J lost 4 bases, and 15 bases lay in between. The V gene's germline CDR1 is LNHNV and CDR2 YYDKDF (reference sequence).

This clone came up once. The genes are TRBV7-2 and TRBJ2-7; 9 bases are a match to TRBD2. From germline, CDR1 is SGHTA and CDR2 FQGNSA. J was trimmed by 6 bases and V by 5 bases; bases with no gene match: 11. The CDR3 contains 15 residues. The CDR3 DNA reads TGTGCCAGCAGCAGATTTAGCGGGAGTATATCCGAGCAGTACTTC. Residues: CASSRFSGSISEQYF.

The chain combines TRBV5-4 with TRBJ2-1; 7 bases are a match to TRBD1. V shed 3 bases and J 2 bases; nucleotides not matched to a gene: 2. This CDR3 is 14 amino acids long. The germline V gene encodes CDR1 SGHNT and CDR2 YYREEE (reference sequence). CDR3 amino acids: CASSSGQAYNEQFF. CDR3 nucleotides: TGTGCCAGCAGCTCTGGACAGGCCTACAATGAGCAGTTCTTC.

The chain is built from TRBV6-1 and TRBJ1-3, with a possible D match to TRBD1 (5 bases). Trimming cost V 5 bases and J 3 bases, with 11 bases left between them. The length of the CDR3 is 14 residues. The germline V gene encodes CDR1 MNHNS and CDR2 SASEGT. In nucleotides, the CDR3 is TGTGCCAGCAGTTTAACAGGCCTTGGAAACACCATATATTTT. Translated, it gives CASSLTGLGNTIYF.

The V and J genes are TRBV7-2 and TRBJ2-7, with TRBD2 identical over 7 bases. V lost 5 bases, J lost 5 bases, and 18 bases stayed unmatched. Looked up from germline, CDR1 is SGHTA and CDR2 is FQGNSA. CDR3 length: 17 amino acids. CDR3 DNA sequence: TGTGCCAGCAGCCCCCGTGGTAGCGGGCCCCTTTCGGACGAGCAGTACTTC. This codes for CASSPRGSGPLSDEQYF. The entire variable domain, with the rest obtained from reference TRBV7-2 and TRBJ2-7, is as follows: GAGVSQSPSNKVTEKGKDVELRCDPISGHTALYWYRQSLGQGLEFLIYFQGNSAPDKSGLPSDRFSAERTGGSVSTLTIQRTQQEDSAVYLCASSPRGSGPLSDEQYFGPGTRLTVT.